This T cell receptor (beta chain) was found in a study of cytomegalovirus exposure and HLA in healthy donors. Broader study findings: Investigators reported around 150 TCR beta chains as tied to cytomegalovirus.

Germline V gene data show CDR1 as GTSNPN and CDR2 as SVGIG (reference sequence). This CDR3 has 13 amino acids. The V gene end was trimmed by 8 bases and the J gene end by 1 base; junction bases not matched to a gene: 3. A word on this clone: Its antigen is undetermined.

Primers: 60 Vbeta forward and 13 Jbeta reverse. Generated by immunoSEQ multiplex PCR, the TCRdb table keeps only in-frame clones and is missing some. There are fewer than 200,000 clones in the sample; around 79% occur only once, and roughly 4.2% lies in the top ten. The source is a man aged 40-55 years in good health and CMV-seronegative. This rearrangement joins TRBV30 to TRBJ1-1; 11 nucleotides match TRBD1. Sequenced sample: PBMCs. CDR3 sequence: CAGQGAGNTEAFF. The CDR3 DNA reads as TGTGCCGGACAGGGGGCCGGGAACACTGAAGCTTTCTTT.